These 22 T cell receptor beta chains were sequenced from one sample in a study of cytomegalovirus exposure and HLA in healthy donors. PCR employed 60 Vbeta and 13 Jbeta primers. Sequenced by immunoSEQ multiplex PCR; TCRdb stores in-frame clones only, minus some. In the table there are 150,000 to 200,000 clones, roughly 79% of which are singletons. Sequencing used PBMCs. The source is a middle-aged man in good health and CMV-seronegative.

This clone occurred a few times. The CDR3 region is CASRARDTVYEQYF. The CDR3 bases are TGTGCCAGCAGGGCCCGGGACACTGTCTACGAGCAGTACTTC. The chain recombines TRBV6-1 with TRBJ2-7; weak D call: TRBD1 (6 bases). Trimming took off 6 bases at V and 3 bases at J, with 15 bases between the two ends. Germline lookup yields CDR1 MNHNS and CDR2 SASEGT. The CDR3 covers 14 residues.

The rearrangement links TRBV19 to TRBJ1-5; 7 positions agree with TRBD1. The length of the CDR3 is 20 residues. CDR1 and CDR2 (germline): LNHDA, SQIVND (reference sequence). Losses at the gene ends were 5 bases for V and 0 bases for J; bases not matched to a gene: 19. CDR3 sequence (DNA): TGTGCCAGTAGTGGACAAACAGGGGCCGCAACGTCATATAGCAATCAGCCCCAGCATTTT. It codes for CASSGQTGAATSYSNQPQHF. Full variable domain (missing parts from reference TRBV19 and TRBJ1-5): DGGITQSPKYLFRKEGQNVTLSCEQNLNHDAMYWYRQDPGQGLRLIYYSQIVNDFQKGDIAEGYSVSREKKESFPLTVTSAQKNPTAFYLCASSGQTGAATSYSNQPQHFGDGTRLSIL.

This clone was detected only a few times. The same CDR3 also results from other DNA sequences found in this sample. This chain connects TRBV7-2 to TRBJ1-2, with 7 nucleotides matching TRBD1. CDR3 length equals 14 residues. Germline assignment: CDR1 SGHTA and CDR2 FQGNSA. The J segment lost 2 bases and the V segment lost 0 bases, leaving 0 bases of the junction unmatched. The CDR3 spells CASSLAGGNYGYTF. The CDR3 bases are TGTGCCAGCAGCTTAGCAGGGGGCAACTATGGCTACACCTTC.

In DNA, the CDR3 is TGTGCCAGCAGCGTTGGACACATGAACACTGAAGCTTTCTTT. Protein: CASSVGHMNTEAFF. This sequence joins TRBV9 and TRBJ1-1; the D gene is possibly TRBD1 (5 bases). Trimming cost V 2 bases and J 0 bases, with 8 bases left between them. Germline-derived CDR1 and CDR2 are SGDLS and YYNGEE. This CDR3 is 14 amino acids long.

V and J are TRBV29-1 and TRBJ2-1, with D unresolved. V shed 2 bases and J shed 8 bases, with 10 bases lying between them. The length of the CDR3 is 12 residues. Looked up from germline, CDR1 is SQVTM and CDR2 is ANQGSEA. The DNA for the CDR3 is TGCAGCGTTGAATTCGGGTTCGATGAGCAGTTCTTC. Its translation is CSVEFGFDEQFF.

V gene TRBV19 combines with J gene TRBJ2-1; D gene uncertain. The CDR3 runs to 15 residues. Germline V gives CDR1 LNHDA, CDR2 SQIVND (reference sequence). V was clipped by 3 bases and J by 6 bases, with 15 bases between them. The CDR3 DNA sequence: TGTGCCAGTAGTATTAGGCCTACGACTTCCAATGAGCAGTTCTTC. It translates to CASSIRPTTSNEQFF.

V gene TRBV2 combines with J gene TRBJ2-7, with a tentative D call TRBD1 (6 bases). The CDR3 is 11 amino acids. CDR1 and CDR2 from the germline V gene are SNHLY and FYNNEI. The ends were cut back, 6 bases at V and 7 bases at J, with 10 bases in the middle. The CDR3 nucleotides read TGTGCCAGCAGCATCCAGGGGGAGCAGTACTTC. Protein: CASSIQGEQYF. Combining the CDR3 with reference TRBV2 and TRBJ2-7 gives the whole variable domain EPEVTQTPSHQVTQMGQEVILRCVPISNHLYFYWYRQILGQKVEFLVSFYNNEISEKSEIFDDQFSVERPDGSNFTLKIRSTKLEDSAMYFCASSIQGEQYFGPGTRLTVT.

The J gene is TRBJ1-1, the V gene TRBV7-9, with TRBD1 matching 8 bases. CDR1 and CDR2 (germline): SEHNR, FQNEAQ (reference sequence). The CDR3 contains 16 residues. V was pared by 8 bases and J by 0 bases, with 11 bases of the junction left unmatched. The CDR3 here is CASRSRDRNLNTEAFF. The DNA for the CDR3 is TGTGCCAGCCGGAGTCGGGACAGGAACTTGAACACTGAAGCTTTCTTT.

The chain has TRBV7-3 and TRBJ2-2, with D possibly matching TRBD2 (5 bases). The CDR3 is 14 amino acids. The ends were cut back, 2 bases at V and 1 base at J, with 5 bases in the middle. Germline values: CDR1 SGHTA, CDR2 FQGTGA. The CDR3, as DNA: TGTGCCAGCAGCTTAGGAGGGAACACCGGGGAGCTGTTTTTT. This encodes CASSLGGNTGELFF.

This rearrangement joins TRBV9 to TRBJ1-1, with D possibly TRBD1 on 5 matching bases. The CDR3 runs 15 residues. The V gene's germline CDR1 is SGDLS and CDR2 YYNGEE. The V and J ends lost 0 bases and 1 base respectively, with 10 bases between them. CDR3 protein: CASSVEGAPNTEAFF. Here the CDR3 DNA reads TGTGCCAGCAGCGTAGAAGGGGCACCGAACACTGAAGCTTTCTTT.

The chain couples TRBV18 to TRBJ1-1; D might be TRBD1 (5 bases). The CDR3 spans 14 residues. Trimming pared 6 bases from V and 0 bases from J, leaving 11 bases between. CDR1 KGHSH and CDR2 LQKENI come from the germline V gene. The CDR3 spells CASSSGGVNTEAFF. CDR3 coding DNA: TGTGCCAGCTCCTCGGGGGGGGTGAACACTGAAGCTTTCTTT.

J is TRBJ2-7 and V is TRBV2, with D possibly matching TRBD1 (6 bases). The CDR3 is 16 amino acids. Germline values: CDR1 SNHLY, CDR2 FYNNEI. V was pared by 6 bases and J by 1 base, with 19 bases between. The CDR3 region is CASRPLQGLGSYEQYV. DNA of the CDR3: TGTGCCAGCAGACCATTACAGGGCCTCGGGTCCTACGAGCAGTACGTC.

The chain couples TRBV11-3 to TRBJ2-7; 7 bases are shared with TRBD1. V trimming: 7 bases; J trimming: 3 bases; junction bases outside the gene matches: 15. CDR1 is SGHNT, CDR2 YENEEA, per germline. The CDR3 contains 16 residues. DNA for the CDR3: TGTGCCAGCACGGCAGTGACAGGGAAGGCTAGCTACGAGCAGTACTTC. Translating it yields CASTAVTGKASYEQYF.

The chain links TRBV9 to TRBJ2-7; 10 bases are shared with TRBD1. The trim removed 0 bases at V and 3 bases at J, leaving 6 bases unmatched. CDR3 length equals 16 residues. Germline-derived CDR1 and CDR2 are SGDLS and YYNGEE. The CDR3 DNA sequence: TGTGCCAGCAGCGTAGATAGGACAGGGGGGATCTACGAGCAGTACGTC. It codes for CASSVDRTGGIYEQYV.

This CDR3 reads CASSSQAGEGPGANVLTF. Here the CDR3 DNA reads TGTGCCAGCAGCTCCCAAGCGGGAGAGGGGCCGGGGGCCAACGTCCTGACTTTC. The rearrangement links TRBV5-4 to TRBJ2-6; TRBD2 aligns across 8 bases. Trimming took 3 bases from V and 4 from J; bases not matched to a gene: 12. The CDR3 consists of 18 residues. Looked up from germline, CDR1 is SGHNT and CDR2 is YYREEE (reference sequence). The full variable domain, in which reference TRBV5-4 and TRBJ2-6 provide the parts outside the CDR3, is ETGVTQSPTHLIKTRGQQVTLRCSSQSGHNTVSWYQQALGQGPQFIFQYYREEENGRGNFPPRFSGLQFPNYSSELNVNALELDDSALYLCASSSQAGEGPGANVLTFGAGSRLTVL.

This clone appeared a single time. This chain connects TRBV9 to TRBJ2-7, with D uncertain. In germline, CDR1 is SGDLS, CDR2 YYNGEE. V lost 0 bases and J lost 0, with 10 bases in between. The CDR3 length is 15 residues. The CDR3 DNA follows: TGTGCCAGCAGCGTAGCCGCGGTTAGCTCCTACGAGCAGTACTTC. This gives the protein CASSVAAVSSYEQYF. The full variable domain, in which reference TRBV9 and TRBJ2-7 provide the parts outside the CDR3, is DSGVTQTPKHLITATGQRVTLRCSPRSGDLSVYWYQQSLDQGLQFLIQYYNGEERAKGNILERFSAQQFPDLHSELNLSSLELGDSALYFCASSVAAVSSYEQYFGPGTRLTVT.

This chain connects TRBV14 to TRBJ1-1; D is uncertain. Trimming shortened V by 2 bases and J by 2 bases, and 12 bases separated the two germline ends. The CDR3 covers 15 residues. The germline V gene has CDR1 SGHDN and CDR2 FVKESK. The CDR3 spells CASSQIDGFNTEAFF. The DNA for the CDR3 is TGTGCCAGCAGCCAAATTGACGGGTTTAACACTGAAGCTTTCTTT.

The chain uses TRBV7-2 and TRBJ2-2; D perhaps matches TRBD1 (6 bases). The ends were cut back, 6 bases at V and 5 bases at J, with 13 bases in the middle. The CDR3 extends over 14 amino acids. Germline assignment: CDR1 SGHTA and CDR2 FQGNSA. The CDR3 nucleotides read TGTGCCAGCAGGAGGGGGTCTCAAACCGGGGAGCTGTTTTTT. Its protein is CASRRGSQTGELFF.

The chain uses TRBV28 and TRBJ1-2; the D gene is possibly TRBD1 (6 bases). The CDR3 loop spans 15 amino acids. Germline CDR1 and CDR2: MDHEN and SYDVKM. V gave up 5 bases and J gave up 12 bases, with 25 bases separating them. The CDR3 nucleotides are TGTGCCAGCAGTGATCCGGGGGGGGCGAAGGTCGAGGACACCTTC. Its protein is CASSDPGGAKVEDTF.

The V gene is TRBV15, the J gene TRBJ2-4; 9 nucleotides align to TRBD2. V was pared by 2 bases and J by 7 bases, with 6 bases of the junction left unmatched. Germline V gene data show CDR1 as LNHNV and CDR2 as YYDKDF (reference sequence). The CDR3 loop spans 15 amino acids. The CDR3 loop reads CATSRSSGSPNIQYF. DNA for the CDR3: TGTGCCACCAGCAGAAGTAGCGGGAGTCCCAACATTCAGTACTTC.

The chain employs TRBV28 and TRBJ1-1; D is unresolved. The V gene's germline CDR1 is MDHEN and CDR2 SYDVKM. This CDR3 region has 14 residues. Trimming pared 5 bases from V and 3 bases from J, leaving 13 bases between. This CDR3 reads CASSLPGIDTEAFF. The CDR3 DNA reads TGTGCCAGCAGTCTTCCAGGTATTGACACTGAAGCTTTCTTT.

The CDR3 here is CASSLVRTRKSEQYV. The CDR3 bases are TGTGCTAGCAGCTTAGTTAGGACTAGAAAGTCCGAGCAGTACGTC. The chain uses TRBV7-7 and TRBJ2-7; 7 bases align to TRBD2. The CDR3 covers 15 residues. Germline V gene data show CDR1 as SSHAT and CDR2 as FNYEAQ (reference sequence).